The next 16 T cell receptor beta chains were all read from a single sample in a study of cytomegalovirus exposure and HLA in healthy donors. PCR amplification relied on 60 Vbeta primers (plus 13 Jbeta primers). Here immunoSEQ multiplex PCR was the method, and the copy in TCRdb shows in-frame clones only, minus some. The sample lists 90,000 to 140,000 clones, about three quarters seen once, with about 5% in the top ten. Sequencing was performed on PBMCs. Receptors were obtained from a male donor in good health and CMV-seronegative.

The chain couples TRBV5-5 to TRBJ1-2; a possible D gene is TRBD1 (5 bases). This CDR3 region has 14 residues. Trimming removed 5 bases from V and 6 bases from J, with 17 bases in between. The germline V gene has CDR1 SGHKS and CDR2 YYEKEE (reference sequence). CDR3 sequence (DNA): TGTGCCAGCAGACTGGGGTCGGGGGATAATGGCTACACCTTC. This gives the protein CASRLGSGDNGYTF.

The rearrangement uses TRBV6-4 and TRBJ2-2; D is unresolved. The V gene's germline CDR1 is MRHNA and CDR2 SNTAGT. The CDR3 runs 12 residues. Trimming took 5 bases from V and 5 from J, leaving 6 bases between them. CDR3 residues: CASSSPTGELFF. The CDR3 coding sequence is TGTGCCAGCAGTTCCCCTACCGGGGAGCTGTTTTTT.

Concerning this clone: A read error may produce the germline difference seen at one junction end. The chain recombines TRBV9 with TRBJ2-7; D uncertain. The CDR3 loop spans 14 amino acids. Germline V gives CDR1 SGDLS, CDR2 YYNGEE. In nucleotides, the CDR3 is TGTGCCAGCAGCGTAGGCCGGAGCTCCCACGAGCAGTACTTC. This translates into CASSVGRSSHEQYF.

V usage is TRBV6-5 and J usage is TRBJ1-5; a possible D gene is TRBD1 (5 bases). Germline loops: CDR1 MNHEY, CDR2 SVGAGI. Trimming stripped 0 bases from V and 6 bases from J, with 12 bases between. The CDR3 is made up of 15 amino acids. The CDR3 DNA is TGTGCCAGCAGTTACTCGGGGGGGGAGGGTCAGCCCCAGCATTTT. This encodes CASSYSGGEGQPQHF.

This sequence joins TRBV2 and TRBJ1-1; D is ambiguous. V lost 7 bases and J 1 base, leaving 13 bases between the germline ends. This CDR3 comprises 14 residues. Looked up from germline, CDR1 is SNHLY and CDR2 is FYNNEI. This CDR3 is CASTRERRNTEAFF. Written as DNA, the CDR3 is TGTGCCAGCACCAGAGAGCGCCGGAACACTGAAGCTTTCTTT.

This clone was picked up a small number of times. J is TRBJ2-3 and V is TRBV4-1; TRBD2 matches 7 bases. J was trimmed by 0 bases and V by 1 base; bases with no gene match: 4. The CDR3 is 16 residues long. In germline, CDR1 is MGHRA, CDR2 YSYEKL. The CDR3 coding sequence is TGCGCCAGCAGCCAAGGGTTTAGCGGGAGCACAGATACGCAGTATTTT. This translates into CASSQGFSGSTDTQYF.

J is TRBJ2-1 and V is TRBV29-1, with TRBD2 identical over 10 bases. Per germline, CDR1 SQVTM and CDR2 ANQGSEA. Trimming took 7 bases from V and 8 from J; bases not matched to a gene: 5. The CDR3 is 12 residues long. CDR3 in amino acids: CSEILAGDEQFF. CDR3 DNA sequence: TGCAGCGAGATCCTAGCGGGAGATGAGCAGTTCTTC.

The chain employs TRBV5-4 and TRBJ2-7; perhaps TRBD2 as D (6 bases). Deletions cut 0 bases from V and 3 bases from J, with 16 bases between. This CDR3 is built from 16 residues. Germline loops: CDR1 SGHNT, CDR2 YYREEE (reference sequence). The CDR3 loop is CASSLDLATTNYEQYF. In DNA, the CDR3 is TGTGCCAGCAGCTTGGATCTAGCGACCACCAACTACGAGCAGTACTTC.

This clone appeared a single time. V usage is TRBV13 and J usage is TRBJ2-7; no clear D gene. The CDR3 length is 13 residues. Germline V gives CDR1 PRHDT, CDR2 FYEKMQ (reference sequence). Trimming stripped 5 bases from V and 2 bases from J, with 10 bases between. The CDR3 reads CASSPLQAYEQYF. The CDR3 coding sequence is TGTGCCAGCAGCCCCCTCCAGGCCTACGAGCAGTACTTC. Drawing the rest from reference TRBV13 and TRBJ2-7, the complete variable domain is AAGVIQSPRHLIKEKRETATLKCYPIPRHDTVYWYQQGPGQDPQFLISFYEKMQSDKGSIPDRFSAQQFSDYHSELNMSSLELGDSALYFCASSPLQAYEQYFGPGTRLTVT.

The chain is built from TRBV6-1 and TRBJ1-2; 11 positions match TRBD1. The CDR3 is 14 residues long. Germline V gene sequence: CDR1 MNHNS, CDR2 SASEGT. V shed 3 bases and J 7 bases; nucleotides not matched to a gene: 4. Here the CDR3 DNA reads TGTGCCAGCAGTGAGTGGACAGGGGGCGGTGGCTACACCTTC. This codes for CASSEWTGGGGYTF.

This rearrangement joins TRBV4-3 to TRBJ1-1; no clear D gene. The length of the CDR3 is 18 residues. Deletions cut 0 bases from V and 3 bases from J, with 20 bases between. The germline V gene has CDR1 LGHNA and CDR2 YSLEER. The CDR3 DNA reads TGCGCCAGCAGCCAAGAATTCGGGCGAGGGATCGCGGACACTGAAGCTTTCTTT. The encoded protein is CASSQEFGRGIADTEAFF.

CDR3 region: CASSGHNTEAFF. The CDR3 DNA is TGTGCCAGCAGTGGACACAACACTGAAGCTTTCTTT. The genes are TRBV9 and TRBJ1-1; D possibly corresponds to TRBD1 (5 bases). Germline CDR1 reads SGDLS; CDR2 reads YYNGEE. V shed 5 bases and J shed 2 bases, with 7 bases lying between them. CDR3 length: 12 amino acids.

The table lists this clone with a few counts. The gene calls are TRBV10-2 and TRBJ1-5, with D possibly matching TRBD1 (5 bases). Trimming took off 7 bases at V and 6 bases at J, with 16 bases between the two ends. CDR3 length: 14 residues. Germline loops: CDR1 WSHSY, CDR2 SAAADI. CDR3 bases: TGCGCCAGCAAGGGGACCCGGAGGGGTCAGCCCCAGCATTTT. Translating gives CASKGTRRGQPQHF.

V is TRBV9 and J is TRBJ2-2, with 13 bases that match TRBD2. The germline CDR1 and CDR2 sequences are SGDLS and YYNGEE. The CDR3 is 15 residues long. V lost 3 bases, J lost 5 bases, and 1 base stayed unmatched. The CDR3 loop reads CASSGGLAGTGELFF. The CDR3 nucleotides read TGTGCCAGCAGCGGGGGACTAGCGGGGACCGGGGAGCTGTTTTTT.

The genes are TRBV28 and TRBJ2-5; 10 bases align to TRBD2. The CDR3 consists of 18 residues. Per germline, CDR1 MDHEN and CDR2 SYDVKM. V trimming: 6 bases; J trimming: 3 bases; junction bases outside the gene matches: 16. The CDR3 nucleotides are TGTGCCAGCAGGAAGGCGGAGTGGGGGACTAGCGTTAAAGAGACCCAGTACTTC. Translation gives CASRKAEWGTSVKETQYF. Combining the CDR3 with reference TRBV28 and TRBJ2-5 gives the whole variable domain DVKVTQSSRYLVKRTGEKVFLECVQDMDHENMFWYRQDPGLGLRLIYFSYDVKMKEKGDIPEGYSVSREKKERFSLILESASTNQTSMYLCASRKAEWGTSVKETQYFGPGTRLLVL.

This rearrangement joins TRBV5-1 to TRBJ2-3, with TRBD2 matching 10 bases. The germline CDR1 and CDR2 sequences are SGHRS and YFSETQ. J lost 0 bases, V lost 4 bases, and 8 bases had no gene match. The CDR3 runs to 17 residues. As DNA, the CDR3 is TGCGCCAGCAGCCCCGGCCCGACTAGCGGGAGCACAGATACGCAGTATTTT. This translates into CASSPGPTSGSTDTQYF.